Each of the 20 T cell receptor beta chains below was sequenced from the same sample in a study of shared clonotypes between healthy human individuals. Sequencing was performed with immunoSEQ multiplex PCR; in TCRdb, only in-frame clones are kept and a portion is missing. The sample lists about 2.4 million clones; more than 85% were seen once. Sample: naive CD4+ T cells from PBMCs. Regarding subset: CD45RA+ positively selected. The receptors come from a man aged 18 to 29 in good health. Some clones in this sample may be carry-over from other donors' samples.

CDR3 nucleotide sequence: TGTGCCAGCAGTCATCGATGGAGGGAGGGCCGCGAGTTCTTC. It translates to CASSHRWREGREFF. The chain is built from TRBV28 and TRBJ2-1, with TRBD2 identical over 7 bases. The CDR3 has 14 residues. In germline, CDR1 is MDHEN, CDR2 SYDVKM. The V gene end was trimmed by 5 bases and the J gene end by 14 bases; junction bases not matched to a gene: 15.

Comment on this clone: Other nucleotide sequences from this sample produce the same CDR3. V gene TRBV28 combines with J gene TRBJ1-5; perhaps TRBD1 as D (5 bases). The length of the CDR3 is 16 residues. V shed 0 bases and J shed 3 bases, with 12 bases lying between them. Germline loops: CDR1 MDHEN, CDR2 SYDVKM. The CDR3 sequence: CASSLWGQGNNQPQHF. In nucleotides, the CDR3 is TGTGCCAGCAGTTTATGGGGGCAGGGCAACAATCAGCCCCAGCATTTT.

The chain has TRBV6-1 and TRBJ2-3; D remains unclear. V lost 5 bases and J 4 bases, leaving 13 bases between the germline ends. The CDR3 covers 14 residues. In germline, CDR1 is MNHNS, CDR2 SASEGT. The DNA of the CDR3 is TGTGCCAGCAGTCGGAACTTCAGGTCAGATACGCAGTATTTT. Its protein product is CASSRNFRSDTQYF.

The rearrangement joins TRBV21-1 to TRBJ1-2. TRBV21-1 is reported as a pseudogene. The CDR3 loop spans 9 amino acids. The CDR3 sequence is CASGGGYTF. The CDR3 DNA is TGTGCCAGTGGGGGTGGCTACACCTTC.

The J gene is TRBJ2-1, the V gene TRBV2; D might be TRBD1 (6 bases). From germline, CDR1 is SNHLY and CDR2 FYNNEI. The V gene lost 3 bases and the J gene lost 4 bases, with 10 bases spanning the gap. CDR3 size: 14 residues. This CDR3 is CASSERTAYNEQFF. The CDR3 region has the DNA TGTGCCAGCAGTGAGAGGACAGCATACAATGAGCAGTTCTTC. The full variable domain, with the rest looked up from reference TRBV2 and TRBJ2-1, is EPEVTQTPSHQVTQMGQEVILRCVPISNHLYFYWYRQILGQKVEFLVSFYNNEISEKSEIFDDQFSVERPDGSNFTLKIRSTKLEDSAMYFCASSERTAYNEQFFGPGTRLTVL.

The rearrangement uses TRBV29-1 and TRBJ2-2; the D gene is possibly TRBD1 (5 bases). V shed 3 bases and J shed 0 bases, with 11 bases lying between them. In germline, CDR1 is SQVTM, CDR2 ANQGSEA. This CDR3 is built from 15 residues. The CDR3 sequence is CSVDLGPTNTGELFF. The CDR3 DNA follows: TGCAGCGTTGACTTGGGGCCGACGAACACCGGGGAGCTGTTTTTT.

The CDR3: CASSRMLSSTDTQYF. CDR3 DNA sequence: TGTGCCAGCAGTCGAATGCTCTCTAGCACAGATACGCAGTATTTT. The rearrangement joins TRBV7-9 to TRBJ2-3; D gene ambiguous. From germline, CDR1 is SEHNR and CDR2 FQNEAQ (reference sequence). This CDR3 is 15 amino acids long. Trimming removed 6 bases at V and 0 bases at J, with 13 bases between.

The V gene is TRBV19, the J gene TRBJ1-5; a weak D match, TRBD1 (6 bases). Trimming left V 4 bases short and J 6 bases short, with 22 bases between. The CDR3 covers 17 residues. The germline V gene has CDR1 LNHDA and CDR2 SQIVND (reference sequence). The CDR3 coding sequence is TGTGCCAGTAGTAAACTCCCCGACGGGGGCCGAGGTCAGCCCCAGCATTTT. Residues: CASSKLPDGGRGQPQHF.

This rearrangement joins TRBV7-9 to TRBJ2-3, with D unresolved. Looked up from germline, CDR1 is SEHNR and CDR2 is FQNEAQ (reference sequence). The V end lost 1 base, the J end lost 0 bases, and 11 bases lay between the germline ends. The CDR3 spans 16 residues. CDR3 DNA: TGTGCCAGCAGCTTAGGAAGCGCGACTAGCACAGATACGCAGTATTTT. This sequence encodes CASSLGSATSTDTQYF.

This clone was recorded once. The chain is built from TRBV7-3 and TRBJ2-5, with D perhaps given as TRBD1 or TRBD2 (5 bases each). The CDR3 is 13 residues long. Germline CDR1 is SGHTA and CDR2 is FQGTGA. Trimming pared 2 bases from V and 4 bases from J, leaving 8 bases between. The CDR3 DNA sequence: TGTGCCAGCAGCTTAGGGGGTTCAGAGACCCAGTACTTC. This codes for CASSLGGSETQYF.

The gene calls are TRBV7-8 and TRBJ1-1; D ambiguous. Trimming took 4 bases from V and 5 from J, leaving 17 bases between them. Germline CDR1 is SGHVS and CDR2 is FQNEAQ. This CDR3 comprises 15 residues. CDR3 loop: CASSSHGVGGTEAFF. CDR3 nucleotides: TGTGCCAGCAGCTCCCATGGGGTGGGAGGGACTGAAGCTTTCTTT.

Worth noting for this clone: A read error may produce the germline difference seen at one junction end. The V call is TRBV5-4, the J call TRBJ1-1, with TRBD1 matching 9 bases. This CDR3 spans 14 amino acids. CDR1 SGHNT and CDR2 YYREEE come from the germline V gene (reference sequence). The CDR3, as DNA: TGTGCCAGCGGCTTGGGGGACAGGGACACTGAAGCTTTCTTT. Its translation: CASGLGDRDTEAFF.

This chain links TRBV5-1 with TRBJ1-1; D gene ambiguous. Germline CDR1 and CDR2: SGHRS and YFSETQ. Trimming cost V 2 bases and J 0 bases, with 8 bases left between them. This CDR3 has 14 residues. The chain's CDR3 is CASSFGDVNTEAFF. CDR3 nucleotide sequence: TGCGCCAGCAGCTTTGGGGATGTGAACACTGAAGCTTTCTTT.

CDR3 sequence reads: CASSLSRDSHYEQYF. CDR3 DNA: TGTGCCAGCAGCTTGTCCCGGGACAGTCACTACGAGCAGTACTTC. The V call is TRBV7-6, the J call TRBJ2-7; 7 positions agree with TRBD1. Germline CDR1 is SGHVS and CDR2 is FNYEAQ. The CDR3 is made up of 15 amino acids. With 3 bases clipped from V and 3 bases from J, the junction kept 8 bases outside the gene matches. The variable domain in full, completed from reference TRBV7-6 and TRBJ2-7, reads GAGVSQSPRYKVTKRGQDVALRCDPISGHVSLYWYRQALGQGPEFLTYFNYEAQQDKSGLPNDRFSAERPEGSISTLTIQRTEQRDSAMYRCASSLSRDSHYEQYFGPGTRLTVT.

The rearrangement joins TRBV29-1 to TRBJ2-1, with D possibly called TRBD1 or TRBD2 (5 bases each). In germline, CDR1 is SQVTM, CDR2 ANQGSEA. With 3 bases removed from V and 8 bases from J, the gap between germline ends came to 17 bases. This CDR3 comprises 14 residues. The CDR3 is CSVEGREGIDEQFF. CDR3 bases: TGCAGCGTTGAGGGACGGGAAGGGATCGATGAGCAGTTCTTC.

Of note for this clone: Within the sample, other DNA sequences also encode this same CDR3. The chain links TRBV2 to TRBJ2-1; unclear D gene. This CDR3 has 12 residues. The V gene's germline CDR1 is SNHLY and CDR2 FYNNEI. V was shortened by 6 bases and J by 0 bases, with 3 bases between the two germline ends. CDR3 sequence reads: CASSPSYNEQFF. CDR3 in DNA: TGTGCCAGCAGCCCCTCCTACAATGAGCAGTTCTTC. Variable domain in full (rest from reference TRBV2 and TRBJ2-1): EPEVTQTPSHQVTQMGQEVILRCVPISNHLYFYWYRQILGQKVEFLVSFYNNEISEKSEIFDDQFSVERPDGSNFTLKIRSTKLEDSAMYFCASSPSYNEQFFGPGTRLTVL.

V is TRBV6-1 and J is TRBJ1-3; the D is unclear. CDR1 is MNHNS and CDR2 is SASEGT in the germline V gene. The CDR3 contains 14 residues. V was cut by 5 bases and J by 0 bases, with 8 bases left in between. CDR3 nucleotide sequence: TGTGCCAGCAGTCCTACAGTCTCTGGAAACACCATATATTTT. Translated: CASSPTVSGNTIYF.

The table lists this clone with a count of one. V usage is TRBV27 and J usage is TRBJ2-5; D unclear. The CDR3 spans 13 residues. Germline CDR1 reads MNHEY; CDR2 reads SMNVEV (reference sequence). Trimming left V 2 bases short and J 6 bases short, with 10 bases between. CDR3 bases: TGTGCCAGCAGTTTAAGGCCCGAACAGACCCAGTACTTC. Protein product: CASSLRPEQTQYF.

V gene TRBV2 combines with J gene TRBJ2-2; the D is unclear. The V end was cut by 3 bases, the J end by 8 bases, with 10 bases between. This CDR3 contains 13 residues. Germline values: CDR1 SNHLY, CDR2 FYNNEI. The CDR3: CASSDERAGELFF. DNA of the CDR3: TGTGCCAGCAGTGACGAACGGGCTGGGGAGCTGTTTTTT.

The rearrangement links TRBV30 to TRBJ2-5; D remains unclear. The V and J ends lost 0 bases and 2 bases respectively, with 7 bases between them. This CDR3 contains 13 residues. Germline V lookup: CDR1 GTSNPN, CDR2 SVGIG (reference sequence). The CDR3 DNA is TGTGCCTGGAGTGTCAACAGTCAAGAGACCCAGTACTTC. It codes for CAWSVNSQETQYF.